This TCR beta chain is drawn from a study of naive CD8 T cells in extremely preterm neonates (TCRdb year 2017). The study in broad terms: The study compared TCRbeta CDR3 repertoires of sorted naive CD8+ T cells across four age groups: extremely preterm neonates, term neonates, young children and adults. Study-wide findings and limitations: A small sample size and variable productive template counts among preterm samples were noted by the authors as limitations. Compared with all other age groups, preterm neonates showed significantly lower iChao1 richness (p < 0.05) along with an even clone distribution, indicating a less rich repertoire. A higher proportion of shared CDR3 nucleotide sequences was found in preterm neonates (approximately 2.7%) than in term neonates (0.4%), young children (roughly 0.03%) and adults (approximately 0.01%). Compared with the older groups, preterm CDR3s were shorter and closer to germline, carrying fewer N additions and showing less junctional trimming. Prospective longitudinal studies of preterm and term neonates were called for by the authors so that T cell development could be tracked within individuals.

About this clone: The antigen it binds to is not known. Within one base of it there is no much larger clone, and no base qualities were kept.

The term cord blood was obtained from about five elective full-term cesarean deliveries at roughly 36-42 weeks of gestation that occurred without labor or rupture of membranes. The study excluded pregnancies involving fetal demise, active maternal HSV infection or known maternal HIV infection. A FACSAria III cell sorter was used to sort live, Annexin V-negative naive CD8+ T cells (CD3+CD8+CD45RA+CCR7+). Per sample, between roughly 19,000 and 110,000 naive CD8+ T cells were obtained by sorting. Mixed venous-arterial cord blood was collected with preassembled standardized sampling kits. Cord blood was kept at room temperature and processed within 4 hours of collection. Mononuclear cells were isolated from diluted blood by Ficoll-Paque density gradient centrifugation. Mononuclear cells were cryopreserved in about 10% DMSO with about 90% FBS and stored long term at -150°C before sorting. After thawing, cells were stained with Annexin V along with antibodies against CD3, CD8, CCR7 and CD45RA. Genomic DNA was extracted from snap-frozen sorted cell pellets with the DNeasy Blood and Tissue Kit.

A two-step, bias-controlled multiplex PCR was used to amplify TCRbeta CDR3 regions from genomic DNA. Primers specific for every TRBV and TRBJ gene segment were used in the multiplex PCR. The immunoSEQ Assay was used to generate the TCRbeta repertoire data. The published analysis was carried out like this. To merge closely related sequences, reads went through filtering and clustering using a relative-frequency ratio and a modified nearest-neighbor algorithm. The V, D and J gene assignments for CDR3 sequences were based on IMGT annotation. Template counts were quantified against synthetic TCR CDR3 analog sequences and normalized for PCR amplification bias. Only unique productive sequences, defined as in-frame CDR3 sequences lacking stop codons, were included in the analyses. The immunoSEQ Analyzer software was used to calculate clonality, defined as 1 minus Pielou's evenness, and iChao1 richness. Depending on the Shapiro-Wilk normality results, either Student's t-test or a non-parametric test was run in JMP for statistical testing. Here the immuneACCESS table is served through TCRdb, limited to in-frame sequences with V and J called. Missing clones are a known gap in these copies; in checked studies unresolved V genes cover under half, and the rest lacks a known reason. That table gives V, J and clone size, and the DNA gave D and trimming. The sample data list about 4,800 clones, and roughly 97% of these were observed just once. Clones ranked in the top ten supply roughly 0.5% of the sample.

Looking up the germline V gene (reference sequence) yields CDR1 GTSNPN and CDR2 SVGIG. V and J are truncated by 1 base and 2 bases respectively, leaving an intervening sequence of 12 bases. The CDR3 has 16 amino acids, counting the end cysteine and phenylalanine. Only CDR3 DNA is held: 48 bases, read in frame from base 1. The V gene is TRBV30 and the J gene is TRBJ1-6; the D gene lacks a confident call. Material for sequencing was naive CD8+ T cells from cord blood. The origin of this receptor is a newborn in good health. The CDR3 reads CAWSEEGGTYNSPLHF. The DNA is TGTGCCTGGAGTGAAGAAGGAGGTACCTATAATTCACCCCTCCACTTT.